Each of the 22 T cell receptor beta chains below was sequenced from the same sample in a study of blood T cells in healthy people across ages. Through a sample-barcoded 5' primer and a J-beta primer mix, a second PCR was run for roughly 6 to 11 cycles. TCRdb used MiXCR to reprocess the 5' RACE reads, holding one entry per CDR3 protein. The sample holds over a million distinct CDR3 sequences; roughly 60% are singletons and the top ten take over 6.5%. The sequencing sample was made of blood. The source of these receptors is a man aged 18 to 30 in good health.

This rearrangement joins TRBV4-3 to TRBJ2-1; the match to TRBD2 covers 7 bases. This CDR3 region has 15 residues. Trimming at V came to 3 bases and at J to 3 bases, leaving 5 bases not matched to a gene. Per germline, CDR1 LGHNA and CDR2 YSLEER. CDR3 in amino acids: CASSHRAGVYNEQFF. In DNA, the CDR3 is TGCGCCAGCAGCCACAGGGCGGGGGTCTACAATGAGCAGTTCTTC.

The V call is TRBV7-9, the J call TRBJ2-3; D gene uncertain. The CDR3 contains 15 residues. With 7 bases removed from V and 2 bases from J, the gap between germline ends came to 16 bases. The germline gives CDR1 SEHNR, CDR2 FQNEAQ (reference sequence). This CDR3 reads CASTHPERPTDTQYF. The CDR3 DNA follows: TGTGCCAGCACCCACCCGGAACGCCCCACAGATACGCAGTATTTT. Based on the CDR3 plus reference TRBV7-9 and TRBJ2-3, the full variable domain is DTGVSQNPRHKITKRGQNVTFRCDPISEHNRLYWYRQTLGQGPEFLTYFQNEAQLEKSRLLSDRFSAERPKGSFSTLEIQRTEQGDSAMYLCASTHPERPTDTQYFGPGTRLTVL.

In the case of this clonotype: At one boundary the junction diverges from the germline segment, which might be a read error. The V and J genes are TRBV6-1 and TRBJ2-7; 10 positions match TRBD2. This CDR3 is built from 14 residues. Germline V gene lookup returns CDR1 MNHNS and CDR2 SASEGT. CDR3 coding DNA: TGTGCCAGCAGTAAAGCGGGGGGGAACTACGAGCAGTACTTC. Protein sequence: CASSKAGGNYEQYF.

The chain recombines TRBV20-1 with TRBJ2-5; D tentatively fits TRBD1 or TRBD2 (6 bases each). Trimming removed 6 bases at V and 13 bases at J, with 24 bases between. The CDR3 is made up of 13 amino acids. The V gene's germline CDR1 is DFQATT and CDR2 SNEGSKA (reference sequence). The CDR3 DNA sequence: TGCAGTGCAATCCGCGGGACAACCTACGAGCGGTACTTC. Its translation: CSAIRGTTYERYF.

This clonotype occurred a few times. The CDR3 nucleotides are TGCGCCAGCAGCTTGGGGAAGTATAGGGAGACCCAGTACTTC. It specifies CASSLGKYRETQYF. This rearrangement joins TRBV5-1 to TRBJ2-7; D uncertain. The J call may be in error: the DNA end matches TRBJ2-5 better. Germline V CDR1 and CDR2: SGHRS, YFSETQ. The CDR3 length is 14 residues.

The chain carries TRBV7-2 and TRBJ1-5; D might be TRBD1 (6 bases). This CDR3 contains 15 residues. Per the germline V gene, CDR1 is SGHTA and CDR2 is FQGNSA. V lost 5 bases and J 2 bases, leaving 13 bases between the germline ends. The DNA for the CDR3 is TGTGCCAGCAGCGCGTACAGGGAGGGCAATCAGCCCCAGCATTTT. Translating it yields CASSAYREGNQPQHF.

V is TRBV6-2 or TRBV6-3 and J is TRBJ2-7, with D uncertain. The DNA end favors TRBJ2-5, so the J call may be wrong. Germline CDR1 MNHEY, CDR2 SVGEGT. This CDR3 has 14 residues. DNA for the CDR3: TGTGCCAGCAGTTACCCAAATCTGGGGGAGACCCAGTACTTC. This gives the protein CASSYPNLGETQYF.

The rearrangement uses TRBV28 and TRBJ2-3; D gene unclear. The CDR3 length is 13 residues. The germline V gene has CDR1 MDHEN and CDR2 SYDVKM. Trimming removed 8 bases from V and 1 base from J, with 10 bases in between. CDR3 residues: CASGWTGTDTQYF. In DNA form, the CDR3 reads TGTGCCAGCGGGTGGACCGGCACAGATACGCAGTATTTT.

The chain employs TRBV28 and TRBJ2-2; 8 positions match TRBD2. V lost 5 bases, J lost 4 bases, and 9 bases stayed unmatched. This CDR3 is built from 16 residues. Germline V gives CDR1 MDHEN, CDR2 SYDVKM. CDR3 in DNA: TGTGCCAGCAGTCCCTCGGGGGGGCCAATCACCGGGGAGCTGTTTTTT. Its protein product is CASSPSGGPITGELFF.

This clonotype was found many times. V gene TRBV29-1 combines with J gene TRBJ2-7; no firm D call. This CDR3 has 12 residues. From germline, CDR1 is SQVTM and CDR2 ANQGSEA. V was shortened by 6 bases and J by 0 bases, with 9 bases between the two germline ends. The CDR3 nucleotides are TGCAGCGTCCGGACGGACTCCTACGAGCAGTACTTC. Amino acid sequence: CSVRTDSYEQYF.

The chain joins TRBV10-3 to TRBJ2-5; 11 bases align to TRBD2. Germline trimming cut 9 bases from V and 5 bases from J; bases unmatched to any gene: 8. The CDR3 has 14 residues. The V gene's germline CDR1 is ENHRY and CDR2 SYGVKD. The CDR3 sequence: CAIRLAGPPETQYF. DNA of the CDR3: TGTGCCATTAGACTAGCGGGACCCCCGGAGACCCAGTACTTC.

This chain links TRBV29-1 with TRBJ2-7; D is possibly TRBD2 (5 bases). V was cut by 4 bases and J by 3 bases, with 7 bases left in between. Germline V gives CDR1 SQVTM, CDR2 ANQGSEA. The CDR3 contains 11 residues. The CDR3: CSVAGFYEQYF. The CDR3 DNA is TGCAGCGTTGCGGGGTTCTACGAGCAGTACTTC.

This clonotype has a handful of counts. This chain links TRBV28 with TRBJ1-2; TRBD1 agrees at 7 bases. The CDR3 has 14 residues. The junction had 12 bases not matched to a gene; V was cut back by 10 bases and J by 4 bases. Germline V gives CDR1 MDHEN, CDR2 SYDVKM. Written as DNA, the CDR3 is TGTGCCACCCTGAAGGGAGGGGGCCCCTATGGCTACACCTTC. This sequence encodes CATLKGGGPYGYTF.

The table lists this clonotype with a few counts. The V call is TRBV29-1, the J call TRBJ2-1; 15 bases fit TRBD2. Per germline, CDR1 SQVTM and CDR2 ANQGSEA. CDR3 length equals 16 residues. Trimming removed 3 bases from V and 8 bases from J; junction bases left unmatched: 8. The chain's CDR3 is CSVEGLAGGINDEQFF. For the CDR3, the DNA is TGCAGCGTTGAGGGACTAGCGGGAGGTATAAACGATGAGCAGTTCTTC.

This clonotype was counted between two and nine times. This rearrangement joins TRBV4-2 to TRBJ2-6, with D tentatively TRBD1 (6 bases). The germline CDR1 and CDR2 sequences are LGHNA and YNFKEQ. Trimming cost V 3 bases and J 1 base, with 7 bases left between them. This CDR3 has 15 amino acids. The CDR3 is CASSQQGSGANVLTF. The CDR3 coding sequence is TGTGCCAGCAGCCAGCAGGGGTCTGGGGCCAACGTCCTGACTTTC.

This clonotype was seen more than once but under ten times. The chain combines TRBV4-2 with TRBJ2-1; 13 nucleotides align to TRBD2. Per germline, CDR1 LGHNA and CDR2 YNFKEQ. With 4 bases clipped from V and 5 bases from J, the junction kept 2 bases outside the gene matches. CDR3 length: 15 amino acids. DNA for the CDR3: TGTGCCAGCAGCCGACTAGCGGGGGGTCACAATGAGCAGTTCTTC. It specifies CASSRLAGGHNEQFF.

Concerning this clonotype itself: This sequence may be a read error, since a much larger clone differs from it by one base. This chain connects TRBV20-1 to TRBJ2-6; D not resolved. The length of the CDR3 is 14 residues. V was cut by 2 bases and J by 0 bases, with 5 bases left in between. The germline gives CDR1 DFQATT, CDR2 SNEGSKA (reference sequence). CDR3 coding DNA: TGCAGTGCTAGATGGGGCTCTGGGGCCAACGTCCTGACTTTC. It is translated as CSARWGSGANVLTF.

The V gene is TRBV5-1, the J gene TRBJ2-2, with TRBD1 matching 10 bases. The CDR3 length is 16 residues. Germline V lookup: CDR1 SGHRS, CDR2 YFSETQ. The V gene end was trimmed by 5 bases and the J gene end by 3 bases; junction bases not matched to a gene: 7. The chain's CDR3 is CASRQDRGPDTGELFF. The DNA for the CDR3 is TGCGCCAGCAGACAAGACAGGGGGCCCGACACCGGGGAGCTGTTTTTT.

The chain is built from TRBV2 and TRBJ2-5; D tentatively reads TRBD1 or TRBD2 (5 bases each). The CDR3 runs to 18 residues. Germline V gives CDR1 SNHLY, CDR2 FYNNEI. V lost 0 bases and J lost 0, with 17 bases in between. The CDR3 sequence is CASSEAVDRDPDQETQYF. In DNA form, the CDR3 reads TGTGCCAGCAGTGAAGCAGTAGACCGGGACCCCGACCAAGAGACCCAGTACTTC. Full variable domain (remainder filled in from reference TRBV2 and TRBJ2-5): EPEVTQTPSHQVTQMGQEVILRCVPISNHLYFYWYRQILGQKVEFLVSFYNNEISEKSEIFDDQFSVERPDGSNFTLKIRSTKLEDSAMYFCASSEAVDRDPDQETQYFGPGTRLLVL.

The gene calls are TRBV20-1 and TRBJ1-1; unclear D gene. The V end lost 2 bases, the J end lost 3 bases, and 7 bases lay between the germline ends. The CDR3 has 12 amino acids. Germline V gene sequence: CDR1 DFQATT, CDR2 SNEGSKA (reference sequence). The CDR3 protein is CSARSPDTEAFF. In nucleotides, the CDR3 is TGCAGTGCTAGATCTCCGGACACTGAAGCTTTCTTT.

Note on this clonotype: The junction shows a germline mismatch at one end, possibly a read error. The rearrangement uses TRBV6-5 and TRBJ2-5; D is perhaps TRBD2 (6 bases). Germline-derived CDR1 and CDR2 are MNHEY and SVGAGI. This CDR3 contains 14 residues. The CDR3 spells CVSSRLEGAETQYF. CDR3 bases: TGTGTCAGCAGCCGCTTGGAGGGAGCGGAGACCCAGTACTTC.

The chain recombines TRBV10-3 with TRBJ2-6, with 7 bases lining up with TRBD1. The CDR3 runs 16 residues. Germline CDR1 is ENHRY and CDR2 is SYGVKD. Losses at the gene ends were 0 bases for V and 7 bases for J; bases not matched to a gene: 6. Written as DNA, the CDR3 is TGTGCCATCAGTGAGTCGAAGGGGGCCCGTGCCAACGTCCTGACTTTC. Amino acid sequence: CAISESKGARANVLTF.